This T cell receptor (beta chain) came from a study of cytomegalovirus exposure and HLA in healthy donors. Study-level points and caveats: Prediction of most subjects' HLA-A and HLA-B alleles by TCR beta sequences was reportedly accurate.

The CDR3 runs 14 residues. V was trimmed by 5 bases and J by 1 base, leaving 9 bases between them. The V gene's germline CDR1 is MDHEN and CDR2 SYDVKM. This PCR relied on a set of 60 Vbeta primers and 13 Jbeta primers. Profiling relied on immunoSEQ multiplex PCR, and the TCRdb table lists in-frame clones only, not all of them. In total, the table holds 35,000 to 50,000 clones. Turning to this clone: Its target is not known.

The source is a male donor in good health and CMV-seronegative. The chain carries TRBV28 and TRBJ2-1; D ambiguous. Material for sequencing was PBMCs. Here the CDR3 DNA reads TGTGCCAGCAGTCCGACCGGGTCCTACAATGAGCAGTTCTTC. Its translation: CASSPTGSYNEQFF.